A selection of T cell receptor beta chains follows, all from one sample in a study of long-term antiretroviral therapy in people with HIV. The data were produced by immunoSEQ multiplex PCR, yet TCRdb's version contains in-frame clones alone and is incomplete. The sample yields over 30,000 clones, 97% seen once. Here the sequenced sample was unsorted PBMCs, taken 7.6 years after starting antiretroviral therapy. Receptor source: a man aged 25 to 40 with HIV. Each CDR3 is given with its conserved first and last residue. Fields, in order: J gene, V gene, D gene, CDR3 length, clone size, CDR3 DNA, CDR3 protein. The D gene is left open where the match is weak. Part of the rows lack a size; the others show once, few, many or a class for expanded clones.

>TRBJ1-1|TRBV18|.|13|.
TGTGCCAGCTCCGTCGGACAGAACACTGAAGCTTTCTTT
CASSVGQNTEAFF
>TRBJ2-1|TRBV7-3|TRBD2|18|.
TGTGCCAGCAGCTTACCTAAGGGGGGGACTAGCGGATACAATGAGCAGTTCTTC
CASSLPKGGTSGYNEQFF
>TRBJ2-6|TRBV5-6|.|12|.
TGTGCCAGCAGTCCCGGGGCCAACGTCCTGACTTTC
CASSPGANVLTF
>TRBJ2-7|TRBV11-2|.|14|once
TGTGCCAGCAGCTTATGGGGCAGCTCCTACGAGCAGTACTTC
CASSLWGSSYEQYF
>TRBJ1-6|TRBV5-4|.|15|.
TGTGCCAGCAGCAACCGGCTTTTAAATAATTCACCCCTCCACTTT
CASSNRLLNNSPLHF
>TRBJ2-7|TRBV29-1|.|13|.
TGCAGCGTTGGGGGAGCCCATTCCTACGAGCAGTACTTC
CSVGGAHSYEQYF
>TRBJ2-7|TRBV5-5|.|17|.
TGTGCCAGCAGCTCCGCCCCTGTGGTAGTGTCGTCCTACGAGCAGTACTTC
CASSSAPVVVSSYEQYF
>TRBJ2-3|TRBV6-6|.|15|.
TGTGCCAGCAGTTACTCGGGGGGGGCGGGAGATACGCAGTATTTT
CASSYSGGAGDTQYF
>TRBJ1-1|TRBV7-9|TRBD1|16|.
TGTGCCAGCAGCTTAGCGCGAGGACAGGGGAACACTGAAGCTTTCTTT
CASSLARGQGNTEAFF
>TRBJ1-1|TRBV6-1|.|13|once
TGTGCCAGCAGGAGTGGGGGGGGCACTGAAGCTTTCTTT
CASRSGGGTEAFF
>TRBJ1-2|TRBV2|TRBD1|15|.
TGTGCCAGTCGACCTACTCTTGACAGGGTTGGAGGCTACACCTTC
CASRPTLDRVGGYTF
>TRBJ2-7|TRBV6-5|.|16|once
TGTGCCAGCAGTTACTCGGCAGAAGCGGAAGGACGTGAGCAGTACTTC
CASSYSAEAEGREQYF
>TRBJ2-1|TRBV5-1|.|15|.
TGCGCCAGCAGCTTGTGGGAAGGGGGTAATTATGAGCAGTTCTTC
CASSLWEGGNYEQFF
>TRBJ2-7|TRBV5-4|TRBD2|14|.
TGTGCCAGCAGCCAACTAGCGGGAGATTACGAGCAGTACTTC
CASSQLAGDYEQYF
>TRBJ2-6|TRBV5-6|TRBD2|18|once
TGTGCCAGCAGCACCTTGAGGGAGGGGAGCTCTGGGGCCAACGTCCTGACTTTC
CASSTLREGSSGANVLTF
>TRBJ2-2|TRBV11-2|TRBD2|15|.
TGTGCCAGCAGCTTAGTGACTAGCAGTACCGGGGAGCTGTTTTTT
CASSLVTSSTGELFF
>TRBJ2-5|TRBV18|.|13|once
TGTGCCAGCTCACCACTTGGGGGACAGACCCAGTACTTC
CASSPLGGQTQYF
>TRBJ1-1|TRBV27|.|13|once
TGTGCCAGCAATGTCATCGGGGGGGACGGAGCTTTCTTT
CASNVIGGDGAFF
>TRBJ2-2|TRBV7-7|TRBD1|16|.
TGTGCTAGCAGCTTCGGGGCAGGGGGCAACACCGGGGAGCTGTTTTTT
CASSFGAGGNTGELFF
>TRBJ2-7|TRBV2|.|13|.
TGTGCCAGCAGGGAAACTAGCTCCTACGAGCAGTACTTC
CASRETSSYEQYF
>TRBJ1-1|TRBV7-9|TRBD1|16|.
TGTGCCAGCAGCTTGCGCCTTACAGGGGGCCCCACTGAAGCTTTCTTT
CASSLRLTGGPTEAFF
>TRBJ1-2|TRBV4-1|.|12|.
TGCGCCAGCAGCACAGACTTGGAACGCTACACCTTC
CASSTDLERYTF
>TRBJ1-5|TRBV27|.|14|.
TGTGCCAGCAAACTACAGGGTAGCAATCAGCCCCAGCATTTT
CASKLQGSNQPQHF
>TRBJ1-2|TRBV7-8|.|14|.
TGTGCCAGCAGCCCGAGGCCCGCGGGCTATGGCTACACCTTC
CASSPRPAGYGYTF
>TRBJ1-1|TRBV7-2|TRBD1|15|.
TGTGCCAGCAGCTTATCAGGGGGAGGGAACACTGAAGCTTTCTTT
CASSLSGGGNTEAFF
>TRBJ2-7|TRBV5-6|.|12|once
TGTGCCAGCAGCGGGACGCCTAAGGCGCAGTACTTC
CASSGTPKAQYF
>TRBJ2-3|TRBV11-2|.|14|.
TGTGCCAGCAGCCTCCTCGGAGCGGGAGATACGCAGTATTTT
CASSLLGAGDTQYF
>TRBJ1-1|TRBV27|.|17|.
TGTGCCAGCAGTCGGGCCGTTGGTGGGGATGCGAGCACTGAAGCTTTCTTT
CASSRAVGGDASTEAFF
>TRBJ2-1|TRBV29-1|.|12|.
TGCAGCGTTGAAGAGACTTGGGTAGGTCTGTTCTTC
CSVEETWVGLFF
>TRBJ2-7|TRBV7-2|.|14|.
TGTGCCAGCAGCTTAGAGCGGCGATCCTACGAGCAGTACTTC
CASSLERRSYEQYF
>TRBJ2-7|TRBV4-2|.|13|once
TGTGCCAGCAGCCAAGCCAGAGGGGGCGAGCAGTACTTC
CASSQARGGEQYF
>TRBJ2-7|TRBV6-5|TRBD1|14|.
TGTGCCAGCAGTTCCCTGGGACAGCCTTACGAGCAGTACTTC
CASSSLGQPYEQYF
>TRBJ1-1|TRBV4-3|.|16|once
TGCGCCAGCAGCCAGGGGACCCCCAGGGCGAACACTGAAGCTTTCTTT
CASSQGTPRANTEAFF
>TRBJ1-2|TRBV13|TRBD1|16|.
TGTGCCAGCAGCTCACCCCTGGACAGGAAGGTCTATGGCTACACCTTC
CASSSPLDRKVYGYTF
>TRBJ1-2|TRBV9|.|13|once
TGTGCCAGCAGCCTTTTCCCCCAGCGAATCTACACCTTC
CASSLFPQRIYTF
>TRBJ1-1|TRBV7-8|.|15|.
TGTGCCAGCAGCCTTAGGAGATTCATGAACACTGAAGCTTTCTTT
CASSLRRFMNTEAFF